This T cell receptor (beta chain) emerged from a study of T cell changes during pregnancy in multiple sclerosis. The V end lost 6 bases, the J end lost 3 bases, and 9 bases lay between the germline ends. CDR1 MDHEN and CDR2 SYDVKM come from the germline V gene. The CDR3 totals 12 residues. Using immunoSEQ multiplex PCR, the repertoire was profiled, and TCRdb retains in-frame clones only, with some absent. The sample yields about 77,000 clones, 93% seen once. The sequenced sample was peripheral blood, obtained after pregnancy. This chain links TRBV28 with TRBJ2-7; D perhaps matches TRBD2 (6 bases). This receptor was obtained from a female donor in good health, enrolled as a control in a pregnancy study. Written as DNA, the CDR3 is TGTGCCAGCAGGACTAGTTTCTACGAGCAGTACTTC. Translated: CASRTSFYEQYF.